The source of this T cell receptor (beta chain) is a study of OX40 agonist ivuxolimab in advanced cancers. In the study overall: Having had anti-PD-1, anti-PD-L1 or anti-CTLA-4 therapy before was allowed, and around 39% had some. Patients achieving partial responses numbered three: one hepatocellular carcinoma case and two cutaneous melanoma cases.

Points from the study as a whole: The study did not work out the antigen specificity of the expanded peripheral T cells. On average, CD8+ T cells had more expanded clones than CD4+.

With respect to this clone: Its target is not known. The junction and the germline gene differ at one end; a read error may be behind it.

Per germline, CDR1 MNHEY and CDR2 SMNVEV (reference sequence). CDR3 size: 15 residues. Measured with immunoSEQ multiplex PCR; TCRdb has only the in-frame clones, and not every one. Among tens of thousands of clones listed, around 80% were seen once. The sequencing here drew on CD4+ or CD8+ T cells sorted from blood, taken in a trial of the OX40 agonist ivuxolimab. The chain carries TRBV27 and TRBJ2-7, with a weak D call TRBD1 (6 bases). The TCR comes from an adult with an advanced solid tumor such as melanoma, head and neck, liver or kidney cancer. The DNA of the CDR3 is TGTGCCAGCAGTTCCTCCACGACAGGAACCTACGGGCAGTACTTC. Its translation: CASSSSTTGTYGQYF.